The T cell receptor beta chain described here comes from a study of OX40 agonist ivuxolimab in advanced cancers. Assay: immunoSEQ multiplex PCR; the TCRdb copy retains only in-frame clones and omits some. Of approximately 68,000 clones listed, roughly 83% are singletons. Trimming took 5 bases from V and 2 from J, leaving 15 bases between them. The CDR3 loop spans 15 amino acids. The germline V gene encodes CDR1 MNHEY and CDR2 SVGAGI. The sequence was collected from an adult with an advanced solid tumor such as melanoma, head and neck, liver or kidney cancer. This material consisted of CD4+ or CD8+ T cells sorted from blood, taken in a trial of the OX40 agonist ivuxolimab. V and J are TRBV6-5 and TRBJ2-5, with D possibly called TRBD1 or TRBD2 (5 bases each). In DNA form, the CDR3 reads TGTGCCAGCAGTCCGAGGGGAAACACTCAAGAGACCCAGTACTTC. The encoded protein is CASSPRGNTQETQYF.